The 5 T cell receptor beta chains below were found in one sample sequenced in a study of blood T cell repertoires in COVID-19. TCRdb's table, derived via immunoSEQ multiplex PCR, lists solely in-frame clones and lacks some. The table lists more than 400,000 clones, 80% to 90% of them singletons. Sequences were obtained from peripheral blood. All receptors derive from a human donor in a cohort sampled during active COVID-19.

The chain couples TRBV28 to TRBJ1-1; 8 bases map to TRBD1. CDR3 length: 15 residues. Trimming cost V 6 bases and J 2 bases; bases outside gene matches: 8. CDR1 is MDHEN and CDR2 is SYDVKM in the germline V gene. CDR3: CASRDRQGLNTEAFF. In DNA form, the CDR3 reads TGTGCCAGCAGGGACAGACAGGGGCTAAACACTGAAGCTTTCTTT.

As regards this clone: The sample carries other DNA sequences with the same CDR3. The rearrangement links TRBV6-5 to TRBJ1-5; 10 positions agree with TRBD1. Germline V gives CDR1 MNHEY, CDR2 SVGAGI. The CDR3 totals 14 residues. V gave up 5 bases and J gave up 4 bases; unmatched junction bases: 2. CDR3 amino acids: CASSRDRGNQPQHF. In DNA, the CDR3 is TGTGCCAGCAGTCGGGACAGGGGAAATCAGCCCCAGCATTTT.

Only one count was recorded for this clone. Distinct nucleotide sequences in the sample also encode this CDR3. This chain uses TRBV27 with TRBJ1-2; 8 bases agree with TRBD1. The J segment lost 2 bases and the V segment lost 4 bases, leaving 6 bases of the junction unmatched. CDR1 and CDR2 (germline): MNHEY, SMNVEV (reference sequence). The CDR3 is 15 amino acids. The CDR3 coding sequence is TGTGCCAGCAGTTCGCCGGGACAGGCGAACTATGGCTACACCTTC. Amino acid sequence: CASSSPGQANYGYTF.

The table lists this clone with many counts. The chain recombines TRBV28 with TRBJ2-5, with no clear D. The CDR3 sequence is 14 residues long. Trimming stripped 6 bases from V and 5 bases from J, with 16 bases between. Looked up from germline, CDR1 is MDHEN and CDR2 is SYDVKM. The CDR3 DNA is TGTGCCAGCAGGCCCGGAGTAATTAGGGAGACCCAGTACTTC. This codes for CASRPGVIRETQYF.

V is TRBV5-1 and J is TRBJ2-1; D is perhaps TRBD2 (6 bases). Trimming took 3 bases from V and 8 from J, leaving 15 bases between them. CDR1 is SGHRS and CDR2 is YFSETQ in the germline V gene. CDR3 length: 14 residues. CDR3 DNA sequence: TGCGCCAGCAGCTCCACCACTAGCCCGGATGAGCAGTTCTTC. Protein product: CASSSTTSPDEQFF.